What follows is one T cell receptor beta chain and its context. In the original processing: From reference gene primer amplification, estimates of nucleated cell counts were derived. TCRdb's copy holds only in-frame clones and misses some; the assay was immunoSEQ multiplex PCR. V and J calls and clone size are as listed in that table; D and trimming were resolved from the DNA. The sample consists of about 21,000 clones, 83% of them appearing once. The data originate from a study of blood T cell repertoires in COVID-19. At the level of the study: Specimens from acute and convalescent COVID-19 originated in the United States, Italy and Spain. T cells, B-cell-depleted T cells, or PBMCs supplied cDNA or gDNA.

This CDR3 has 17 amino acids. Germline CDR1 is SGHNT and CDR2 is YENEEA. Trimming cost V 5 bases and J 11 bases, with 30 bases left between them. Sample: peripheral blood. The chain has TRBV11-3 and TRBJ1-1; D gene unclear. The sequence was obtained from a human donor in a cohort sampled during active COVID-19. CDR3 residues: CASSARTSRNALSKAFF. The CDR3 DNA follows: TGTGCCAGCAGCGCCCGAACATCCAGAAATGCCCTCTCCAAGGCTTTCTTT.